A selection of T cell receptor beta chains follows, all from one sample in a study of T-cell memory formation after mild COVID-19. Via MiXCR, TCRdb re-called the 5' RACE reads, giving one row per CDR3 protein. The data contain around 150,000 distinct CDR3 sequences, roughly 10% of them seen just once; the ten biggest clones take up approximately 3.4%. The sample taken for sequencing was PBMCs or a T cell subset sorted from them (not recorded which). Source of these receptors: a man aged 18 to 30 who had mild COVID-19 (a few samples of this study predate the infection). Cell type and time point are not known. Both conserved end residues are part of each CDR3. D genes are given only for firm matches. Some rows mark clone size as missing; the rest say once, few, many or name a class of expanded clone.

cdr3_nt cdr3_aa v_call d_call j_call clone_size
TGCAGTGCTAGAGATCCGGGGATAGATGAGCAGTTCTTC CSARDPGIDEQFF TRBV20-1 . TRBJ2-1 .
TGTGCCAGCAGCCTACGGGGATTGTGGGAAAACACTGAAGCTTTCTTT CASSLRGLWENTEAFF TRBV6-5 . TRBJ1-1 few
TGCGCCAGCAGCCCCCCCGGGGGACTTCAATACTTC CASSPPGGLQYF TRBV4-1 . TRBJ2-5 few
TGTGCCAGCAGTTCGACCCAGGGGTGGTGGAACATTCAGTACTTC CASSSTQGWWNIQYF TRBV28 . TRBJ2-4 many
TGCAGTGCGACTACTAGCGGGGGATCCTACGAGCAGTACTTC CSATTSGGSYEQYF TRBV20-1 TRBD2 TRBJ2-7 .
TGTGCCAGCAGCTTAAGGGTAGGGGGACTAAGCTACAATGAGCAGTTCTTC CASSLRVGGLSYNEQFF TRBV7-3 . TRBJ2-1 .
TGTGCCAGCCGAAGGCCAGGGACAGGGAATAATTCACCCCTCCACTTT CASRRPGTGNNSPLHF TRBV7-2 TRBD1 TRBJ1-6 .
TGTGCCAGCAGTCAGGGGTACTATGGCTACACCTTC CASSQGYYGYTF TRBV12-3/TRBV12-4 . TRBJ1-2 .
TGCGCCAGCAGCTTAGGGCAGTACACAGATACGCAGTATTTT CASSLGQYTDTQYF TRBV5-1 . TRBJ2-3 few
TGTGCCAGCAGCTCTACAGGGAATACCAATGAGCAGTTCTTC CASSSTGNTNEQFF TRBV7-3 . TRBJ2-1 many
TGCGCCAGCAGCCAAGGACCCGGGACAGTGGAAAACATTCAGTACTTC CASSQGPGTVENIQYF TRBV4-1 TRBD1 TRBJ2-4 .
TGCGCCAGCAAGAGACAGGGGGCTGACAATGAGCAGTTCTTC CASKRQGADNEQFF TRBV5-1 TRBD1 TRBJ2-1 .
TGTGCCAGCAGCCCAAGGCGAGGAATACGGACTGAAGCTTTCTTT CASSPRRGIRTEAFF TRBV7-9 . TRBJ1-1 .
TGCAGTGGTATGGGAAACGGAGGAGAGACCCAGTACTTC CSGMGNGGETQYF TRBV29-1 . TRBJ2-5 .
TGTGCCACCAGGAATAGCGGGGGGGCTACAGATACGCAGTATTTT CATRNSGGATDTQYF TRBV15 TRBD2 TRBJ2-3 .
TGTGCCAGCAGCCAAAACGGGGGAGCGGAGACCCAGTACTTC CASSQNGGAETQYF TRBV6-2/TRBV6-3 . TRBJ2-5 .
TGTGCCAGCAGGCGCTGGGGAGGATATGAAGCTTTCTTT CASRRWGGYEAFF TRBV12-3/TRBV12-4 . TRBJ1-1 many
TGTGCCAGCAGCCTGATATACAATGAGCAGTTCTTC CASSLIYNEQFF TRBV7-2 . TRBJ2-1 .
TGCAGTGTTTCGTTCCAAGAGACCCAGTACTTC CSVSFQETQYF TRBV20-1 . TRBJ2-5 .
TGCGCCAGCAGCCAATTATTTGAAAAACTGTTTTTT CASSQLFEKLFF TRBV4-1 . TRBJ1-4 .
TGTGCCAGCAGTTACGACAGGGACGAGCAGTACTTC CASSYDRDEQYF TRBV6-2/TRBV6-3 TRBD1 TRBJ2-7 few
TGTGCCACGGAGGGGGCAGGGGGCTCAGATACGCAGTATTTT CATEGAGGSDTQYF TRBV10-3 TRBD1 TRBJ2-3 .
TGTGCCAGCAGTGCCCTAGCGGGGACCTCCTACGAGCAGTACTTC CASSALAGTSYEQYF TRBV2 TRBD2 TRBJ2-7 .
TGCGCCAGCAGCACGGACAGGGGCGGAACTGAAGCTTTCTTT CASSTDRGGTEAFF TRBV5-1 TRBD1 TRBJ1-1 .
TGTGCCAGCAGCTTGCGTCCAGGAGCCTACAATGAGCAGTTCTTC CASSLRPGAYNEQFF TRBV5-6 . TRBJ2-1 many
TGCAGTGCTGAGCCGGGGGACGGTTCCTACGAGCAGTACTTC CSAEPGDGSYEQYF TRBV20-1 . TRBJ2-7 .
TGCGCCAGCAGCCAAGAGGTACAGCCGGGAAACACCATATATTTT CASSQEVQPGNTIYF TRBV4-3 . TRBJ1-3 .
TGCGCCAGCAGCCAAGATCGCATGGGGGGCACTGAAGCTTTCTTT CASSQDRMGGTEAFF TRBV4-3 . TRBJ1-1 .
TGTGCCAGCAGCATACAGGGTGGTGAAGCTTTCTTT CASSIQGGEAFF TRBV7-3 . TRBJ1-1 many
TGTGCCAGCAGTTTCTTTGGGAGCACAGATACGCAGTATTTT CASSFFGSTDTQYF TRBV27 . TRBJ2-3 .
TGCAGTGCAGGCATTGGGACTAGCGGGGCGGCCAGGTATTTT CSAGIGTSGAARYF TRBV20-1 TRBD2 TRBJ2-3 few
TGTGCCAGCAGCGACGGGTTTATCCACTACACCTTC CASSDGFIHYTF TRBV6-5 . TRBJ1-2 .
TGTGCCAGCTCGGAACTGGCGCGGGAGCAGTACTTC CASSELAREQYF TRBV18 . TRBJ2-7 few
TGCAGTGCTAGAGATGCCCAACGCTATCAGCCCCAGCATTTT CSARDAQRYQPQHF TRBV20-1 . TRBJ1-5 many
TGCAGTGCTCCCGGACTAGCGGGGGATACGCAGTATTTT CSAPGLAGDTQYF TRBV20-1 TRBD2 TRBJ2-3 .
TGTGCCAGCACGAAGGAACAGGGTGAGGGACCCCAGCATTTT CASTKEQGEGPQHF TRBV2 . TRBJ1-5 .
TGTGCCAGCAGCCACGGGGCAGGGAGCTCCTACGAGCAGTACTTC CASSHGAGSSYEQYF TRBV6-6 . TRBJ2-7 .
TGTGCCAGCAGTTTAGCGTGGACAGGGTACAATGAGCAGTTCTTC CASSLAWTGYNEQFF TRBV12-3/TRBV12-4 TRBD1 TRBJ2-1 many
TGTGCCAGCAGTTTATGGTACGGGGGGGTTCATGAGCAGTTCTTC CASSLWYGGVHEQFF TRBV12-3/TRBV12-4 TRBD2 TRBJ2-1 .
TGCGCCAGCAGCTTGGCGGGACAACCTAGCACAGATACGCAGTATTTT CASSLAGQPSTDTQYF TRBV5-1 . TRBJ2-3 few
TGCGCCAGCAGCTCTGCCCGACCCCCCTACAATGAGCAGTTCTTC CASSSARPPYNEQFF TRBV5-1 . TRBJ2-1 .
TGTGCCATCAGTCGACAGGGGACCAATCAGCCCCAGCATTTT CAISRQGTNQPQHF TRBV10-3 TRBD1 TRBJ1-5 .
TGTGCCAGCAGTGACCCGAGGGGAGCTAACTATGGCTACACCTTC CASSDPRGANYGYTF TRBV6-5 . TRBJ1-2 many
TGTGCCAGCAGCATCCGGGACAGGGGGTTCTATGGCTACACCTTC CASSIRDRGFYGYTF TRBV5-6 TRBD1 TRBJ1-2 many
TGTGCCAGCAGCCGTCGGGGGGGCGTTAATGGCTACACCTTC CASSRRGGVNGYTF TRBV7-2 . TRBJ1-2 few
TGCGCCAGCACCTTACAGGCGCCCGACACTGAAGCTTTCTTT CASTLQAPDTEAFF TRBV5-1 . TRBJ1-1 .
TGTGCCAGCAGCTCCTACGACAGGGGCACTGAAGCTTTCTTT CASSSYDRGTEAFF TRBV13 TRBD1 TRBJ1-1 .
TGTGCCAGCAGGCCGACAGGGAATTCACCCCTCCACTTT CASRPTGNSPLHF TRBV6-5 TRBD1 TRBJ1-6 .
TGCAGTGCTAGGGCGGCAGATACGCAGTATTTT CSARAADTQYF TRBV20-1 . TRBJ2-3 few
TGTGCCAGCAGCCCAGTAGCGGGGTCGGCCGGGGAGCTGTTTTTT CASSPVAGSAGELFF TRBV5-4 TRBD2 TRBJ2-2 .
TGTGCCAGCAGCTCGGGACAGGGGCTAGATACGCAGTATTTT CASSSGQGLDTQYF TRBV7-3 TRBD1 TRBJ2-3 few
TGCGCCAGCACGGTAAACACCGGGGAGCTGTTTTTT CASTVNTGELFF TRBV5-1 . TRBJ2-2 .